Listed here are 2 T cell receptor beta chains from one sample, sequenced in a study of beta chain features in type 1 diabetes. Study-wide results and limits: Across all four CD4+ subsets, people with type 1 diabetes showed modestly shorter TCRB CDR3s.

The investigators reverse transcribed all of the isolated RNA, so they sequenced expressed TCRB transcripts. Produced via immunoSEQ multiplex PCR; TCRdb's table is partial and in-frame only. The sample lists roughly 400,000 clones; over 9% were seen once. These receptors have no known antigen. Sequencing was performed on central memory CD4+ T cells from blood. These receptors came from a man aged 25 to 40 with type 1 diabetes.

The V call is TRBV9, the J call TRBJ1-2; 9 bases agree with TRBD1. This CDR3 comprises 14 residues. With 2 bases clipped from V and 7 bases from J, the junction kept 6 bases outside the gene matches. Germline assignment: CDR1 SGDLS and CDR2 YYNGEE. The CDR3 nucleotides read TGTGCCAGCAGCGTGACGGGACAGGGTATTGGCTACACCTTC. Translating it yields CASSVTGQGIGYTF.

The chain recombines TRBV9 with TRBJ2-3; the D gene is possibly TRBD2 (5 bases). The CDR3 length is 14 residues. Germline CDR1 SGDLS, CDR2 YYNGEE. The germline V and J ends were trimmed by 6 bases and 6 bases, with 17 bases remaining between them. CDR3 sequence (DNA): TGTGCCAGCACAGCGGCCAACGCCGGGGATACGCAGTATTTT. Protein product: CASTAANAGDTQYF.